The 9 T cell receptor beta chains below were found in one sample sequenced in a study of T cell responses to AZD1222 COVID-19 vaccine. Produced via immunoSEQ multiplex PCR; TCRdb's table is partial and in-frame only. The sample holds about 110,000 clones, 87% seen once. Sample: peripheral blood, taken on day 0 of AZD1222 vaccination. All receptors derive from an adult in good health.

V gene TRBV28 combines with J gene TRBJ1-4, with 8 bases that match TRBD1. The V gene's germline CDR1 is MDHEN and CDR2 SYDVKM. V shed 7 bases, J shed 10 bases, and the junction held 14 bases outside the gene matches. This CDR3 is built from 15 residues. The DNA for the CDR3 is TGTGCCAGCACCTTCCCGGCCAGGGGGCTTGGAAAACTGTTTTTT. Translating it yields CASTFPARGLGKLFF.

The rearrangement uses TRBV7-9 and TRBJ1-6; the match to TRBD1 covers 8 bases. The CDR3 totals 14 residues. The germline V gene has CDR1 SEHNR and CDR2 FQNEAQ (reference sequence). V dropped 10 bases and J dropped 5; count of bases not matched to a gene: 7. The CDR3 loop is CATGDRSNNSPLHF. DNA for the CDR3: TGTGCCACCGGGGACAGGAGCAATAATTCACCCCTCCACTTT.

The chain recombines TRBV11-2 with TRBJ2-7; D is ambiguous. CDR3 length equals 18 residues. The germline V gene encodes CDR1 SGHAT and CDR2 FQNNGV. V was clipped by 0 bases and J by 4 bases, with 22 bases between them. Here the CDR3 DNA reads TGTGCCAGCAGCTTAGATCTGGGCACCGGACCTTTTGTATACGAGCAGTACTTC. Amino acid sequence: CASSLDLGTGPFVYEQYF. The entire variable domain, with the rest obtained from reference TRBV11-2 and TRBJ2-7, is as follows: EAGVAQSPRYKIIEKRQSVAFWCNPISGHATLYWYQQILGQGPKLLIQFQNNGVVDDSQLPKDRFSAERLKGVDSTLKIQPAKLEDSAVYLCASSLDLGTGPFVYEQYFGPGTRLTVT.

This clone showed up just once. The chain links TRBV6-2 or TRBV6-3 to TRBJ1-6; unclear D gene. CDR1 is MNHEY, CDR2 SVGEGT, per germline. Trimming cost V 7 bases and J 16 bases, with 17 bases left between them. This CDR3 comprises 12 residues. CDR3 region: CASTNSAEQLHF. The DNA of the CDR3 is TGTGCCAGCACTAACTCGGCGGAGCAACTCCACTTT.

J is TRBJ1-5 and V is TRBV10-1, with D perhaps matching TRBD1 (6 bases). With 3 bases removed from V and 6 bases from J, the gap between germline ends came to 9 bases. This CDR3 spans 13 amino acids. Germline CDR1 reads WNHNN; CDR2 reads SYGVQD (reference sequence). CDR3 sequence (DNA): TGCGCCAGCAGTGATGCAGGGGTTCAGCCCCAGCATTTT. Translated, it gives CASSDAGVQPQHF.

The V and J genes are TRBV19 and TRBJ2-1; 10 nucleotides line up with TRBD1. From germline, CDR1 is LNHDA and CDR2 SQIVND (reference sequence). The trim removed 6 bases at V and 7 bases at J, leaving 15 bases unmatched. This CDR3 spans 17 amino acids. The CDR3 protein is CASSRDRGVKKENEQFF. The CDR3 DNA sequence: TGTGCCAGTAGCCGGGACAGGGGCGTCAAGAAGGAGAATGAGCAGTTCTTC.

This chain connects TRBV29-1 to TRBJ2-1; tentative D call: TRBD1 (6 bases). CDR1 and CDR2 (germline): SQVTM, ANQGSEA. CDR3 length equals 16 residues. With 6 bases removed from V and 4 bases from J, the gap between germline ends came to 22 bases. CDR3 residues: CSVENWGQGIYNEQFF. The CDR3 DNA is TGCAGCGTGGAAAACTGGGGGCAGGGGATATACAATGAGCAGTTCTTC.

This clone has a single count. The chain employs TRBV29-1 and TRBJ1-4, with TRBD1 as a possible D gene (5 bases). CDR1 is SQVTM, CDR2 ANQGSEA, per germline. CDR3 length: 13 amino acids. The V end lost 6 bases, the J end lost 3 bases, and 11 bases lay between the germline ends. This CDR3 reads CSVQGGSNEKLFF. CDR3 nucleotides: TGCAGCGTCCAGGGAGGATCTAATGAAAAACTGTTTTTT.

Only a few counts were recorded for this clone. CDR3 DNA sequence: TGTGCCAGCAGCCAAGTTGGCGGATACACTGAAGCTTTCTTT. Protein: CASSQVGGYTEAFF. The rearrangement links TRBV3-1 (or the pseudogene TRBV3-2) to TRBJ1-1; no firm D call. The CDR3 runs to 14 residues. CDR1 is LGHDT and CDR2 is YNNKEL in the germline V gene (reference sequence). The ends were cut back, 1 base at V and 3 bases at J, with 9 bases in the middle.